The rows below give T cell receptor beta chains drawn from one sample of a study of spatial heterogeneity in lung cancer. TCRdb independently ran MiXCR on the 5' RACE reads; one entry per CDR3 protein. The sample carries 8,000 to 9,500 distinct CDR3 sequences, about 2.7% recorded once. Sequenced here: lung tumor tissue, sampled at surgery. These receptors were taken from a male donor with early-stage non-small cell lung cancer. The CDR3 runs from the conserved cysteine through the conserved F or W. Fields, in order: D gene, V gene, clone size, J gene, CDR3 protein, CDR3 DNA. The D gene is left open where the match is weak. Expanded clones get a size class; other rows say once, few or many, or leave the size out.

NA	TRBV12-3/TRBV12-4	many	TRBJ1-2	CASRAGTGESYGYTF	TGTGCCAGCAGAGCCGGGACGGGGGAGTCCTATGGCTACACCTTC
NA	TRBV6-1	many	TRBJ2-1	CASSEKEKQFF	TGTGCCAGCAGTGAAAAGGAAAAGCAGTTCTTC
NA	TRBV14	many	TRBJ2-5	CASSQERQTQYF	TGTGCCAGCAGCCAAGAAAGACAGACCCAGTACTTC
NA	TRBV27	many	TRBJ2-2	CASTPGQADTGELFF	TGTGCCAGCACCCCGGGACAAGCGGACACCGGGGAGCTGTTTTTT
NA	TRBV27	many	TRBJ1-2	CASSTGAGSPTHYGYTF	TGTGCCAGCAGTACCGGGGCAGGATCACCAACCCACTATGGCTACACCTTC
NA	TRBV4-1	many	TRBJ2-7	CASSQGSERYEQYF	TGCGCCAGCAGCCAAGGATCAGAGCGCTACGAGCAGTACTTC
NA	TRBV5-1	many	TRBJ2-7	CASSFSYGAYEQYF	TGCGCCAGCAGCTTCTCGTACGGAGCCTACGAGCAGTACTTC
NA	TRBV19	many	TRBJ2-2	CASRSRRNTGELFF	TGTGCCAGTAGGTCCCGTAGGAACACCGGGGAGCTGTTTTTT
TRBD1	TRBV29-1	few	TRBJ2-5	CSFWTGGETQYF	TGCAGCTTTTGGACAGGCGGAGAGACCCAGTACTTC
NA	TRBV6-5	medium-sized	TRBJ2-5	CASSYLDRQETQYF	TGTGCCAGCAGTTACTTGGACAGACAAGAGACCCAGTACTTC
TRBD1	TRBV20-1	many	TRBJ1-4	CSARDTLGQGRKLFF	TGCAGTGCTAGAGACACGCTGGGACAGGGGAGAAAACTGTTTTTT
NA	TRBV4-3	NA	TRBJ1-1	CASSQVNGMEAFF	TGCGCCAGCAGCCAAGTAAATGGGATGGAAGCTTTCTTT
NA	TRBV28	many	TRBJ2-3	CASSSPGAPNRGDTQYF	TGTGCCAGCAGCTCCCCGGGGGCCCCAAATCGGGGAGATACGCAGTATTTT
NA	TRBV28	many	TRBJ1-5	CASSPMNNQPQHF	TGTGCCAGCAGCCCCATGAACAATCAGCCCCAGCATTTT
NA	TRBV20-1	large	TRBJ1-6	CSAGTGSPRVPLHF	TGCAGTGCTGGAACCGGGTCCCCTAGGGTGCCCCTCCACTTT
NA	TRBV25-1	many	TRBJ2-2	CASSELRTNTGELFF	TGTGCCAGCAGTGAACTCCGGACCAACACCGGGGAGCTGTTTTTT
NA	TRBV5-5	medium-sized	TRBJ1-5	CASSLGGGNQPQHF	TGTGCCAGCAGCTTGGGGGGGGGCAATCAGCCCCAGCATTTT
NA	TRBV20-1	NA	TRBJ1-5	CSAGQGEGNQPQHF	TGCAGTGCTGGCCAGGGTGAGGGCAATCAGCCCCAGCATTTT
NA	TRBV27	many	TRBJ1-1	CASRFDGVAEAFF	TGTGCCAGCAGATTCGACGGGGTGGCTGAAGCTTTCTTT
TRBD1	TRBV10-3	medium-sized	TRBJ2-1	CAISEQGQSSYNEQFF	TGTGCCATCAGTGAGCAGGGACAGAGCTCCTACAATGAGCAGTTCTTC
NA	TRBV3-1	many	TRBJ1-5	CASSHEGDQPQHF	TGTGCCAGCAGCCATGAGGGGGATCAGCCCCAGCATTTT
NA	TRBV28	many	TRBJ2-7	CASDDRFHEQYF	TGTGCCAGCGACGATAGGTTCCACGAGCAGTACTTC
NA	TRBV3-1	many	TRBJ2-5	CASSQGLRETQYF	TGTGCCAGCAGCCAAGGGCTGCGTGAGACCCAGTACTTC
NA	TRBV20-1	medium-sized	TRBJ2-1	CSAPTSVNEQFF	TGCAGTGCCCCGACAAGCGTGAATGAGCAGTTCTTC
NA	TRBV28	few	TRBJ2-3	CATRGGPNTQYF	TGTGCCACGAGGGGGGGTCCGAATACGCAGTATTTT
NA	TRBV24-1	many	TRBJ1-4	CATSDSGQWGTNEKLFF	TGTGCCACCAGTGATTCCGGGCAATGGGGGACTAATGAAAAACTGTTTTTT
NA	TRBV4-2	many	TRBJ2-7	CASTQDWMGREQYF	TGTGCCAGCACTCAGGACTGGATGGGTCGGGAGCAGTACTTC
TRBD1	TRBV29-1	many	TRBJ1-5	CSVQGDQYQPQHF	TGCAGCGTACAGGGGGATCAATATCAGCCCCAGCATTTT
NA	TRBV28	few	TRBJ2-2	CASSFGWEVNTGELFF	TGTGCCAGCAGTTTCGGTTGGGAGGTGAACACCGGGGAGCTGTTTTTT
NA	TRBV5-6	many	TRBJ1-2	CASRGYRVHGYTF	TGTGCCAGCAGGGGATACAGGGTTCATGGCTACACCTTC
NA	TRBV6-2/TRBV6-3	many	TRBJ1-1	CASSSRQVTRNTEAFF	TGTGCCAGCAGTTCACGACAGGTGACTAGGAACACTGAAGCTTTCTTT
NA	TRBV28	many	TRBJ1-5	CASRPQGLNQPQHF	TGTGCCAGCAGGCCACAGGGATTGAATCAGCCCCAGCATTTT
NA	TRBV2	many	TRBJ1-1	CASSLQGITEAFF	TGTGCCAGCAGTTTACAGGGTATAACTGAAGCTTTCTTT
TRBD1	TRBV5-1	many	TRBJ1-5	CASSWGTGDQPQHF	TGCGCCAGCAGCTGGGGAACAGGGGATCAGCCCCAGCATTTT
TRBD1	TRBV12-3/TRBV12-4	many	TRBJ1-2	CASSPTGGASGYTF	TGTGCCAGCAGTCCGACAGGGGGCGCTTCTGGCTACACCTTC
NA	TRBV20-1	medium-sized	TRBJ2-5	CSASLGGGGGETQYF	TGCAGTGCTAGTTTGGGGGGAGGTGGAGGGGAGACCCAGTACTTC
NA	TRBV27	many	TRBJ2-3	CASSFSSSTDTQYF	TGTGCCAGCAGCTTCAGCTCTAGCACAGATACGCAGTATTTT
NA	TRBV14	many	TRBJ2-1	CASSQGWRDNEQFF	TGTGCCAGCAGCCAAGGTTGGAGGGACAATGAGCAGTTCTTC
TRBD2	TRBV19	many	TRBJ2-5	CASSRPSGGTLQETQYF	TGTGCCAGTAGTAGACCTAGCGGGGGGACCTTACAAGAGACCCAGTACTTC
NA	TRBV4-3	many	TRBJ2-1	CASSQAEWRVDEQFF	TGCGCCAGCAGCCAAGCAGAGTGGAGGGTGGATGAGCAGTTCTTC